This T cell receptor beta chain was recorded in a study of T cells after yellow fever vaccination. In the study overall: Fractions of low cell number were prepared using SMART-Seq v4 Ultra Low Input.

Study-wide findings and caveats: Researchers noted that a small share of clonotypes showed up in both CD4 and CD8 compartments. Clones from primary vaccination mostly reappeared after the booster (about 97% CD4, just over 85% CD8).

Note on this clonotype: Antigen unknown.

CDR3 length: 14 residues. Trimming stripped 1 base from V and 8 bases from J, with 14 bases between. Germline CDR1 is LGHNT and CDR2 is FRNRAP. Generation of TCR cDNA used 5'RACE template switching (which added a universal primer site and UMIs). TCRdb re-derived calls from the 5' RACE reads in MiXCR, one entry per CDR3 protein. This table has approximately 550,000 distinct CDR3 sequences, 13% appearing once. This clonotype originated in a young man who received the YFV17D yellow fever vaccine. Sequencing was performed on PBMCs, taken on the day of the yellow fever booster vaccination. The chain links TRBV12-5 to TRBJ1-2; no firm D call. The CDR3 loop reads CASGLDTFRAGYTF. The CDR3 region has the DNA TGTGCTAGTGGTTTGGATACGTTCCGGGCAGGCTACACCTTC.